Presented here are 29 T cell receptor beta chains from one specimen sequenced in a study of blood T cell repertoires in COVID-19. The protocol was immunoSEQ multiplex PCR, while the TCRdb copy is restricted to in-frame clones and leaves out a portion. The sample holds 300,000 to 400,000 clones, roughly 85% seen once. Source material: PBMCs or T cells enriched from blood (not recorded which). These receptors came from a woman aged 30 to 39 who had been exposed to COVID-19.

The chain employs TRBV24-1 and TRBJ2-7, with 8 bases lining up with TRBD1. Germline CDR1 and CDR2: KGHDR and SFDVKD. The CDR3 extends over 15 amino acids. Trimming cost V 3 bases and J 3 bases; bases outside gene matches: 6. The CDR3 DNA reads as TGTGCCACCAGTGATGCTGGACAGGGTCTCTACGAGCAGTACTTC. Its protein product is CATSDAGQGLYEQYF.

The chain couples TRBV19 to TRBJ1-1; D not certain. With 2 bases removed from V and 1 base from J, the gap between germline ends came to 8 bases. The CDR3 has 14 residues. Germline V CDR1 and CDR2: LNHDA, SQIVND (reference sequence). The CDR3 reads CASSITPQNTEAFF. In DNA, the CDR3 is TGTGCCAGTAGTATAACGCCACAGAACACTGAAGCTTTCTTT.

V usage is TRBV7-6 and J usage is TRBJ2-5; maybe TRBD1 (6 bases). V was pared by 5 bases and J by 4 bases, with 17 bases between. Germline CDR1 SGHVS, CDR2 FNYEAQ. This CDR3 contains 15 residues. The CDR3: CASSRTQGRGETQYF. The CDR3 DNA is TGTGCCAGCAGCCGCACACAGGGTCGCGGAGAGACCCAGTACTTC.

V usage is TRBV5-6 and J usage is TRBJ2-5; D uncertain. This CDR3 has 13 amino acids. V lost 3 bases, J lost 4 bases, and 10 bases lay in between. Germline values: CDR1 SGHDT, CDR2 YYEEEE. The CDR3: CASSWNRGETQYF. CDR3 DNA sequence: TGTGCCAGCAGCTGGAACCGAGGAGAGACCCAGTACTTC.

The rearrangement links TRBV9 to TRBJ2-7, with TRBD1 identical over 9 bases. The ends lost 0 bases at V and 3 bases at J; junction bases unmatched: 4. Germline values: CDR1 SGDLS, CDR2 YYNGEE. The CDR3 length is 15 residues. CDR3 amino acids: CASSVAQGQGYEQYF. Written as DNA, the CDR3 is TGTGCCAGCAGCGTAGCTCAGGGACAGGGCTACGAGCAGTACTTC.

This clone was seen only once. The rearrangement links TRBV30 to TRBJ2-7; 9 nucleotides match TRBD2. The V and J ends lost 3 bases and 5 bases, in that order; junction bases with no gene match: 8. Germline CDR1 is GTSNPN and CDR2 is SVGIG (reference sequence). This CDR3 comprises 14 residues. The DNA for the CDR3 is TGTGCCTGGAGCGCCGGGACTAGCCGGGACGAGCAGTACTTC. Its protein product is CAWSAGTSRDEQYF.

The V and J genes are TRBV19 and TRBJ2-1, with 10 positions matching TRBD2. Germline V CDR1 and CDR2: LNHDA, SQIVND (reference sequence). Unmatched junction bases numbered 8, after V lost 3 bases and J lost 6 bases. This CDR3 has 16 amino acids. The CDR3 DNA follows: TGTGCCAGTAGTATCCTCGGACTAGCGGAAAGCAATGAGCAGTTCTTC. Protein sequence: CASSILGLAESNEQFF.

The J gene is TRBJ2-5, the V gene TRBV24-1, with D perhaps TRBD2 (7 bases). Germline values: CDR1 KGHDR, CDR2 SFDVKD. The length of the CDR3 is 15 residues. V lost 12 bases to trimming and J lost 0 bases, with 19 bases between them. The CDR3 DNA is TGTGCCCCCAAGGGGGGGGTGGGGGACCAAGAGACCCAGTACTTC. Residues: CAPKGGVGDQETQYF.

The chain carries TRBV4-3 and TRBJ2-7, with 10 bases fitting TRBD2. The germline CDR1 and CDR2 sequences are LGHNA and YSLEER. After removal of 0 bases from V and 3 bases from J, the junction contained 5 bases not matched to a gene. The CDR3 length is 16 residues. The chain's CDR3 is CASSQDSVAGGYEQYF. Written as DNA, the CDR3 is TGCGCCAGCAGCCAAGATTCGGTAGCGGGGGGCTACGAGCAGTACTTC.

This clone was detected only once. This chain joins TRBV5-1 and TRBJ2-5; possibly TRBD1 for D (6 bases). Germline V gene sequence: CDR1 SGHRS, CDR2 YFSETQ. Trimming left V 2 bases short and J 4 bases short, with 12 bases between. The CDR3 has 14 residues. The CDR3 DNA reads TGCGCCAGCAGCTTTTCCCAGGGGCGAGAGACCCAGTACTTC. Translated: CASSFSQGRETQYF.

The V call is TRBV29-1, the J call TRBJ2-2; D ambiguous. Trimming removed 2 bases at V and 5 bases at J, with 6 bases between. This CDR3 region has 12 residues. Per the germline V gene, CDR1 is SQVTM and CDR2 is ANQGSEA. The CDR3 bases are TGCAGCGTTGAAAGAGGAACCGGGGAGCTGTTTTTT. This codes for CSVERGTGELFF.

The chain combines TRBV28 with TRBJ1-2; a weak D match, TRBD1 (5 bases). The CDR3 spans 13 residues. CDR1 and CDR2 (germline): MDHEN, SYDVKM. CDR3 sequence (DNA): TGTGGAGCATCCACAGGTGGGTACTATGGCTACACCTTC. Translating gives CGASTGGYYGYTF.

The chain is built from TRBV5-4 and TRBJ2-7, with 7 bases fitting TRBD2. This CDR3 has 15 amino acids. With 1 base clipped from V and 0 bases from J, the junction kept 4 bases outside the gene matches. Germline lookup yields CDR1 SGHNT and CDR2 YYREEE (reference sequence). CDR3 loop: CASSLSGANSYEQYF. CDR3 nucleotides: TGTGCCAGCAGCTTGAGCGGGGCAAACTCCTACGAGCAGTACTTC.

The chain is built from TRBV6-2 or TRBV6-3 and TRBJ1-2; maybe TRBD1 (6 bases). The CDR3 extends over 16 amino acids. CDR1 and CDR2 from the germline V gene are MNHEY and SVGEGT. The V end was cut by 5 bases, the J end by 0 bases, with 16 bases between. CDR3 in DNA: TGTGCCAGCAGTACTCCTATGGACAGCTCTAACTATGGCTACACCTTC. It is translated as CASSTPMDSSNYGYTF.

This clone was observed a handful of times. This chain links TRBV30 with TRBJ2-2, with D perhaps TRBD1 (5 bases). This CDR3 has 16 residues. Germline values: CDR1 GTSNPN, CDR2 SVGIG (reference sequence). V lost 5 bases, J lost 1 base, and 17 bases lay in between. CDR3: CAWASYLRGNTGELFF. CDR3 nucleotides: TGTGCCTGGGCGTCCTATCTTAGGGGGAACACCGGGGAGCTGTTTTTT. The full variable domain, with the rest looked up from reference TRBV30 and TRBJ2-2, is SQTIHQWPATLVQPVGSPLSLECTVEGTSNPNLYWYRQAAGRGLQLLFYSVGIGQISSEVPQNLSASRPQDRQFILSSKKLLLSDSGFYLCAWASYLRGNTGELFFGEGSRLTVL.

The genes are TRBV7-6 and TRBJ2-3; 11 bases are shared with TRBD1. CDR1 is SGHVS, CDR2 FNYEAQ, per germline. The J segment lost 4 bases and the V segment lost 4 bases, leaving 4 bases of the junction unmatched. The CDR3 sequence is 15 residues long. CDR3 protein: CASSSGQGAADTQYF. CDR3 sequence (DNA): TGTGCCAGCAGCTCCGGACAGGGGGCGGCAGATACGCAGTATTTT.

The chain recombines TRBV6-5 with TRBJ2-5; weak D call: TRBD1 (5 bases). V was cut by 2 bases and J by 2 bases, with 12 bases left in between. The CDR3 loop spans 15 amino acids. Germline lookup yields CDR1 MNHEY and CDR2 SVGAGI. The chain's CDR3 is CASSYPRAGQETQYF. The CDR3 region has the DNA TGTGCCAGCAGTTACCCCCGGGCAGGGCAAGAGACCCAGTACTTC.

This chain uses TRBV24-1 with TRBJ1-2; D is unresolved. There are 13 residues in the CDR3. Trimming took 3 bases from V and 8 from J, leaving 12 bases between them. Germline assignment: CDR1 KGHDR and CDR2 SFDVKD. CDR3 in DNA: TGTGCCACCAGTGATCCTCCGGGGATCGGCTACACCTTC. It codes for CATSDPPGIGYTF.

This chain joins TRBV5-1 and TRBJ2-3; 7 bases agree with TRBD2. CDR3 size: 15 residues. After removal of 2 bases from V and 2 bases from J, the junction contained 5 bases not matched to a gene. In germline, CDR1 is SGHRS, CDR2 YFSETQ. The CDR3 reads CASSFSLAATDTQYF. The CDR3 region has the DNA TGCGCCAGCAGCTTTTCGCTAGCGGCCACAGATACGCAGTATTTT.

This chain joins TRBV7-2 and TRBJ1-4; D is ambiguous. V shed 3 bases and J shed 5 bases, with 10 bases lying between them. The CDR3 length is 14 residues. Germline V gives CDR1 SGHTA, CDR2 FQGNSA. The CDR3 region has the DNA TGTGCCAGCAGCTTGGCAGGTACAAATGAAAAACTGTTTTTT. Its protein is CASSLAGTNEKLFF. Looking up the rest from reference TRBV7-2 and TRBJ1-4 gives the full variable domain: GAGVSQSPSNKVTEKGKDVELRCDPISGHTALYWYRQSLGQGLEFLIYFQGNSAPDKSGLPSDRFSAERTGGSVSTLTIQRTQQEDSAVYLCASSLAGTNEKLFFGSGTQLSVL.

The V gene is TRBV3-1 (or the pseudogene TRBV3-2), the J gene TRBJ1-1; 9 nucleotides align to TRBD1. The germline V gene has CDR1 LGHDT and CDR2 YNNKEL (reference sequence). V trimming: 0 bases; J trimming: 1 base; junction bases outside the gene matches: 6. There are 17 residues in the CDR3. This CDR3 reads CASSQDGQGCGNTEAFF. CDR3 nucleotide sequence: TGTGCCAGCAGCCAAGATGGACAGGGGTGCGGGAACACTGAAGCTTTCTTT.

This chain links TRBV2 with TRBJ1-2; 7 bases are shared with TRBD1. After removal of 1 base from V and 3 bases from J, the junction contained 5 bases not matched to a gene. Germline CDR1 is SNHLY and CDR2 is FYNNEI. The CDR3 totals 15 residues. CDR3 DNA: TGTGCCAGCAGTGAAGGAACAGGGGTTGACTATGGCTACACCTTC. This encodes CASSEGTGVDYGYTF.

The gene calls are TRBV27 and TRBJ1-1, with D perhaps matching TRBD1 (6 bases). The V end lost 0 bases, the J end lost 9 bases, and 17 bases lay between the germline ends. The germline V gene encodes CDR1 MNHEY and CDR2 SMNVEV (reference sequence). CDR3 size: 15 residues. The CDR3 DNA sequence: TGTGCCAGCAGTTTATCGAGTTTGGCACAGGGAAAAGCTTTCTTT. This encodes CASSLSSLAQGKAFF.

V gene TRBV6-5 combines with J gene TRBJ2-2, with D tentatively TRBD2 (7 bases). Germline CDR1 reads MNHEY; CDR2 reads SVGAGI. CDR3 length equals 14 residues. The ends were cut back, 7 bases at V and 1 base at J, with 10 bases in the middle. The CDR3 nucleotides read TGTGCCAGCAAGGGGGGGGTGAACACCGGGGAGCTGTTTTTT. Amino acids: CASKGGVNTGELFF.

This chain uses TRBV3-1 (or the pseudogene TRBV3-2) with TRBJ2-7; no clear D gene. This CDR3 comprises 13 residues. The V gene's germline CDR1 is LGHDT and CDR2 YNNKEL (reference sequence). V lost 1 base and J lost 7, with 11 bases in between. The DNA for the CDR3 is TGTGCCAGCAGCCAAGGAAATTCACGGGAGCAGTACTTC. Encoded protein: CASSQGNSREQYF.

In its sample, this clone was seen a few times. The chain employs TRBV7-9 and TRBJ2-1; maybe TRBD1 (6 bases). V lost 5 bases, J lost 9 bases, and 20 bases lay in between. The CDR3 contains 15 residues. Germline values: CDR1 SEHNR, CDR2 FQNEAQ (reference sequence). The CDR3 DNA follows: TGTGCCAGCAGCCAGCCCACAGGGTACTACGGTGAGCAGTTCTTC. It codes for CASSQPTGYYGEQFF.

The V gene is TRBV6-6, the J gene TRBJ2-1, with TRBD2 as a possible D gene (6 bases). The germline V gene encodes CDR1 MNHNY and CDR2 SVGAGI (reference sequence). V lost 4 bases, J lost 6 bases, and 16 bases lay in between. The CDR3 spans 15 residues. CDR3 DNA sequence: TGTGCCAGCAGTTCGGGAGCCAGGGTAGGCAATGAGCAGTTCTTC. Translated: CASSSGARVGNEQFF.

This clone has a single count. This chain links TRBV29-1 with TRBJ1-2, with 9 bases aligning to TRBD1. This CDR3 region has 14 residues. Looked up from germline, CDR1 is SQVTM and CDR2 is ANQGSEA. The ends lost 4 bases at V and 5 bases at J; junction bases unmatched: 8. CDR3 region: CSVVATGTGYGYTF. The DNA of the CDR3 is TGCAGCGTTGTCGCAACCGGGACAGGGTATGGCTACACCTTC. Together with reference TRBV29-1 and TRBJ1-2, the CDR3 gives the full variable domain: SAVISQKPSRDICQRGTSLTIQCQVDSQVTMMFWYRQQPGQSLTLIATANQGSEATYESGFVIDKFPISRPNLTFSTLTVSNMSPEDSSIYLCSVVATGTGYGYTFGSGTRLTVV.

This chain joins TRBV30 and TRBJ2-7; TRBD1 aligns across 11 bases. The CDR3 is 14 amino acids. J was trimmed by 5 bases and V by 1 base; bases with no gene match: 4. CDR1 and CDR2 from the germline V gene are GTSNPN and SVGIG (reference sequence). CDR3 amino acids: CAWSEGQGVDEQYF. CDR3 in DNA: TGTGCCTGGAGTGAGGGACAGGGGGTGGACGAGCAGTACTTC.